This record looks at one T cell receptor (beta chain) sequence and its context. The table came from immunoSEQ multiplex PCR; TCRdb's copy has only in-frame clones and leaves some out. This sample has under 350,000 clones, with roughly 90% found just once. Germline CDR1 and CDR2: MNHEY and SMNVEV (reference sequence). V lost 5 bases to trimming and J lost 3 bases, with 17 bases between them. The CDR3 contains 15 residues. These data are taken from a study of blood T cell repertoires in COVID-19. Study summary: Samples taken during acute and convalescent COVID-19 were collected in the United States, Italy and Spain.

The TCR was taken from a woman between 35 and 50 years old who had recovered from COVID-19. The V gene is TRBV27, the J gene TRBJ2-7; tentative D call: TRBD2 (6 bases). The specimen sequenced was PBMCs or T cells enriched from blood (not recorded which). The CDR3 protein is CASSRAPGSGYEQYF. The DNA for the CDR3 is TGTGCCAGCAGTCGTGCTCCCGGGAGTGGCTACGAGCAGTACTTC.